This TCR beta chain is drawn from a study of shared clonotypes between healthy human individuals. For the study at large: Sampling drew on donors who were a couple of women and a few men aged 18 to 49.

TCRdb keeps only in-frame clones here, not all; method: immunoSEQ multiplex PCR. The sample lists 2 million to 3 million clones, more than 80% occurring once. Source material: naive CD4+ T cells sorted from blood. This sample's subset: CD45RA+ positively selected. This receptor was taken from a man between 18 and 29 years old in good health.

Written as DNA, the CDR3 is TGTGCCAGCAGTGTGAAGACGGAGGCCTATGGCTACACCTTC. Translation: CASSVKTEAYGYTF. The genes are TRBV2 and TRBJ1-2; no reliable D call. Germline lookup yields CDR1 SNHLY and CDR2 FYNNEI. CDR3 length: 14 amino acids. Between the trimmed V and J ends, which lost 4 bases and 4 bases, there was a span of 13 bases.